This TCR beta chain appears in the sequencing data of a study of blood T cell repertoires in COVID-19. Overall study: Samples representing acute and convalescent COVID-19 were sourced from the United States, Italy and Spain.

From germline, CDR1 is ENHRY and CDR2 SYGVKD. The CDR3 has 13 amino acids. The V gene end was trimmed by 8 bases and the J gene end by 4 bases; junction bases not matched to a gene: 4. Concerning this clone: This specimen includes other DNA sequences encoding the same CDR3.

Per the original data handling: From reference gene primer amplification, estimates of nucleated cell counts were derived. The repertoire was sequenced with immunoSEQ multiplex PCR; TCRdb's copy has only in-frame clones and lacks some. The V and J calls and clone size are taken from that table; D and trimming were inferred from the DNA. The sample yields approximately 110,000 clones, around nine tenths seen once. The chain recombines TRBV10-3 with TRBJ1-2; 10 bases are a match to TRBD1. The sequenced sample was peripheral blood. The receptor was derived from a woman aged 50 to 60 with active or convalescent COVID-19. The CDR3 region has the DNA TGTGCCATCTCAGGACAGGGGGGCTATGGCTACACCTTC. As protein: CAISGQGGYGYTF.